Included here is one TCR beta chain sequence, with context. As processed by the authors: From reference gene primer amplification, estimates of nucleated cell counts were derived. Generated by immunoSEQ multiplex PCR, the TCRdb table keeps only in-frame clones and is missing some. Clone size and the V and J calls come from that table; the DNA yielded D and trimming. The data contain around 430,000 clones, approximately 90% of them seen just once; the ten biggest clones take up around 13%. The Seattle site enrolled patients during active infection and followed them longitudinally. The data were taken from a study of blood T cell repertoires in COVID-19. Study summary: Sites in the United States, Italy and Spain provided acute and convalescent COVID-19 samples. Nucleic acid was either cDNA or gDNA, and it came from T cells, B-cell-depleted T cells, or PBMCs.

CDR3 length: 15 residues. Germline lookup yields CDR1 LGHDT and CDR2 YNNKEL (reference sequence). J was trimmed by 7 bases and V by 1 base; bases with no gene match: 7. Material: peripheral blood. The TCR was taken from a woman in her forties or fifties with COVID-19, enrolled during active disease. The rearrangement links TRBV3-1 (or the pseudogene TRBV3-2) to TRBJ1-2; TRBD1 agrees at 9 bases. For the CDR3, the DNA is TGTGCCAGCAGCCAAGTAAGGACAGGGGCGTCTGGCTACACCTTC. Residues: CASSQVRTGASGYTF.